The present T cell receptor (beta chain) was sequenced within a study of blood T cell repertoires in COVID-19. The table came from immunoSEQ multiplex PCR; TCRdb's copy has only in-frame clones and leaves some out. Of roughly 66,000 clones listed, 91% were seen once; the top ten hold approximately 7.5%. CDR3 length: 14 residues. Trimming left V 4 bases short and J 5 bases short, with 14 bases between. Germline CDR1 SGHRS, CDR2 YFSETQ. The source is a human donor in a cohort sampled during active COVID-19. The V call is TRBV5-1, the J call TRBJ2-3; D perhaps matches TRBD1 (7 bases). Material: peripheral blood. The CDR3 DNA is TGCGCCAGCAGCCCAGGGGGGCAGGGAGATACGCAGTATTTT. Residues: CASSPGGQGDTQYF.